Listed below are T cell receptor beta chains from one sample, sequenced in a study of OX40 agonist ivuxolimab in advanced cancers. The method was immunoSEQ multiplex PCR; TCRdb's version includes in-frame clones alone and lacks a portion of them. This sample has 70,000 to 85,000 clones; roughly 84% occur once, and the top ten carry around 2.1%. The sequenced sample was CD4+ or CD8+ T cells sorted from blood, obtained in a trial of the OX40 agonist ivuxolimab. The receptors come from an adult with an advanced solid tumor such as melanoma, head and neck, liver or kidney cancer. Each CDR3 is given with its conserved first and last residue.

j_call v_call cdr3_aa
TRBJ1-2 TRBV6-4 CASSAGGSSNYGYTF
TRBJ2-7 TRBV7-2 CASSFLRQRGVFLYEQYF
TRBJ1-1 TRBV11-1 CASSSPGGWSTEAFF
TRBJ1-1 TRBV18 CASSPPLGTNTEAFF
TRBJ2-3 TRBV9 CASSVRTGADTQYF
TRBJ2-4 TRBV7-2 CASSPGGAPLKNIQYF
TRBJ2-7 TRBV5-1 CASSPRAGAYEQYF
TRBJ2-5 TRBV9 CASSVDASAQETQYF
TRBJ1-1 TRBV18 CASSPWAKPMNTEAFF
TRBJ2-4 TRBV5-4 CASSLADKAKNIQYF
TRBJ2-5 TRBV11-2 CASSLTSGLGETQYF
TRBJ2-1 TRBV18 CASSPREAEQFF
TRBJ2-7 TRBV18 CASSPNGYYEQYF
TRBJ2-3 TRBV15 CATSIDLMTQYF
TRBJ1-3 TRBV6-1 CASRGNSGNTIYF
TRBJ2-1 TRBV7-2 CASSSNGLVSGNEQFF
TRBJ2-3 TRBV28 CASSPGGIRTDTQYF
TRBJ2-7 TRBV4-1 CASSLREAREQYF
TRBJ2-7 TRBV18 CASSPGPGIYEQYF
TRBJ2-1 TRBV7-9 CASSGILAGKNEQFF
TRBJ2-7 TRBV6-1 CASSVQGTEQYF
TRBJ2-1 TRBV5-1 CASSTSGTDSYNEQFF
TRBJ1-5 TRBV28 CASSYVIRNQPQHF
TRBJ2-6 TRBV18 CASSPPQGGTGANVLTF
TRBJ1-3 TRBV6-5 CASSSDTGNTIYF
TRBJ1-1 TRBV30 CAWSRWGGMNTEAFF
TRBJ2-2 TRBV4-3 CASSLSLSRGTGELFF
TRBJ2-7 TRBV5-1 CASSLRRTPREQYF
TRBJ2-1 TRBV27 CASSYQEPYNEQFF
TRBJ1-2 TRBV4-3 CASSHRTSLNYGYTF
TRBJ1-1 TRBV7-2 CASVSNRGLTEAFF
TRBJ2-3 TRBV5-1 CASSPQSSSTDTQYF
TRBJ1-4 TRBV28 CASSWGQGRVEKLFF
TRBJ2-1 TRBV7-2 CASSLYVGNNEQFF
TRBJ2-5 TRBV7-6 CASSLGDRRETQYF
TRBJ1-1 TRBV28 CASSPPLGAGEAFF
TRBJ1-2 TRBV11-1 CASSLNRNYGYTF
TRBJ2-3 TRBV28 CATGTQTDTQYF
TRBJ2-3 TRBV7-9 CASSSLGGQGADTQYF
TRBJ2-7 TRBV2 CASSRDSLRDEQYF
TRBJ2-1 TRBV13 CASSLEPSGAGEQFF
TRBJ1-3 TRBV6-6 CASSYPGEGNTIYF
TRBJ1-1 TRBV5-4 CASLRGRGVNTEAFF
TRBJ2-5 TRBV9 CASSWGLVGETQYF